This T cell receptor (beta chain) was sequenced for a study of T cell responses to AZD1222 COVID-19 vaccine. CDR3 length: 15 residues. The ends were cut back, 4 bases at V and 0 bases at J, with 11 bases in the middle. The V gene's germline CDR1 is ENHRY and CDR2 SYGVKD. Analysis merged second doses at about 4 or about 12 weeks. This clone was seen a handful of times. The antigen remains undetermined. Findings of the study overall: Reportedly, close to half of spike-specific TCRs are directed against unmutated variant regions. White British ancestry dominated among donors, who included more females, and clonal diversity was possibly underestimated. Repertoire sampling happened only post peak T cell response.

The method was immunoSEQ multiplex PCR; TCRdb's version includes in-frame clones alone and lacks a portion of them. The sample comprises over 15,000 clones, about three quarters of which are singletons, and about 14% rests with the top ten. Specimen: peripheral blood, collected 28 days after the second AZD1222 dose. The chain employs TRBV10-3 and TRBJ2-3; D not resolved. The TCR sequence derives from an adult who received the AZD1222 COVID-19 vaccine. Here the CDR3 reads CAISVGGTSTDTQYF. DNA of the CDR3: TGTGCCATCAGTGTGGGCGGAACTAGCACAGATACGCAGTATTTT.